This T cell receptor (beta chain) was obtained from a study of naive and memory T cell subsets (dated 2017 in TCRdb). About the investigation overall: Sorted naive and memory T cell subsets from peripheral blood were analyzed in the study using a UMI-based, open-source pipeline for TCR alpha and beta sequencing. IgG serology results and the functional CMV T cell responses were in complete agreement. RNA was DNase-treated and reverse transcribed with TCR constant-region primers, mostly using SuperScript III. Summary of the overall study and its limitations: RNA-based TCR counts may be influenced by expression changes linked to T cell activation and differentiation. In both CD4 and CD8 cells, going from naive through CM, EM and EMRA, the Gini index went up while Shannon and inverse Simpson diversity went down. The repertoire findings for the naive and memory subsets could not be validated against a ground truth, as none was available. TCR abundance followed a power law with an exponent that was different for naive and memory subsets but consistent across the three individuals. Each clonotype was defined as a single alpha or beta chain sequence rather than as a paired alpha/beta receptor. A few larger clonotypes were present in naive repertoires, especially CD8 naive repertoires, and these clonotypes were possibly memory cells re-expressing CD45RA. Following error correction, more than 95% of naive TCR sequences occurred only once, which made naive abundance distributions much steeper than those of memory subsets.

This clonotype was detected a few times. The target of this receptor is not known. Nothing much larger sits one base from this clone, and base qualities are not available. Preparation of the library involved UMI-ligation and nested PCR. The beta constant-region primer was an equimolar mix of two oligonucleotides covering both TRBC1 and TRBC2. The ligated cDNA went through four rounds of PCR with nested alpha and beta constant-region primers together with the SP2 primer. A single-stranded oligonucleotide containing the SP2 primer and a 12-nucleotide UMI was joined to the 3' end of the cDNA by T4 RNA ligase 1. The ligation reaction was kept at 16 degrees C for roughly 19-25 hours. PCR2 was typically performed as a SYBR Green qPCR and was stopped at a predetermined threshold so that over-amplification was prevented. Every purification after the first one was done using Agencourt AMPure XP magnetic beads. Libraries were quantified by Qubit and checked on a TapeStation, where a main peak was expected near 650 bp. Pooled libraries were sequenced on an Illumina MiSeq with v2 2x251 paired-end kits, typically giving roughly 0.9-2.2 million reads per sample. Each sample library was pooled at around 4.1 nM, and about 4.5-7% PhiX was included to improve cluster recognition. Per the original workflow: Using tag matching that tolerated one base-pair mismatch, Decombinator assigned V and J genes to FASTQ reads that had been processed by Demultiplexor. Collapsinator relied on UMIs to fix sequencing errors as well as frequency errors caused by PCR heterogeneity. TCRs were translated and CDR3s were extracted from the conserved cysteine to the FGXG phenylalanine by CDR3Translator, with non-productive sequences being flagged. Repertoires were subsampled to equal numbers of UMI-defined TCRs before Gini, Shannon entropy and inverse Simpson indices were calculated. Within the linear range, a power law was fitted to clonotype abundance distributions using maximum likelihood. On one naive CD8 sample, the pipeline and MIGEC gave similar UMI counts, unique TCR numbers and clonal distributions. In one analysis, naive TCRs also found in any memory subset of the same donor were removed from the naive repertoire. The repertoires were searched for under 7,500 CMV-associated CDR3 sequences that had been compiled from VDJdb and a published dataset. TCRdb handled the public reads itself, with Q25 trimming in fastp and clone calling in MiXCR, and kept productive beta chains. Duplicate CDR3 protein sequences are folded into a single record with the most common DNA and genes. None of the V and J calls come from the authors' own analysis; TCRdb made them. In all, the sample holds over 110,000 distinct CDR3 sequences, and roughly a fifth of those were seen once. Together, the top ten hold 0.55% to 0.75% of the sample.

TCR alpha and beta chain libraries were amplified separately from the second PCR step onward. To determine each donor's CMV status, fresh PBMCs were stimulated overnight with CMV viral lysate, and IFNgamma production from CD4+ T cells was then assessed. Using Miltenyi beads, CD4 T cells were first positively selected, and CD8 T cells were then positively selected from the CD4-negative fraction. After staining for CD3, CD4, CD8, CD45RA, CD27 and a live/dead dye, cells were sorted on a BD Aria II into four subsets based on CD45RA and CD27. A few healthy volunteers provided blood, and the blood of each volunteer was split into CD4 and CD8 T cells and then into four differentiation subsets. Roughly 130 ml of peripheral blood was collected from each donor, and PBMC were isolated by Ficoll-Paque PLUS density-gradient centrifugation. Sorted cells were lysed in RLT buffer, after which RNA was extracted using a Qiagen RNeasy kit and stored at -80 degrees C.

The sequence was obtained from a human donor in good health. The sample taken for sequencing was naive CD8+ T cells from blood. The cell subset or site label corresponds to: naive T cells, CD45RA high CD27+.

The nucleotide sequence reads as follows: TGTGCCAGCAGTTATGCACTCAGCTCCTACAATGAGCAGTTCTTC. Its product reads: CASSYALSSYNEQFF. The chain employs TRBV6-2 or TRBV6-3 and TRBJ2-1; no D segment can be confidently identified. Taken from cysteine to phenylalanine, the CDR3 has 15 residues. The kept DNA is CDR3 alone, 45 bases in frame from the first base. V is cut by 3 bases and J by 0 bases, and the space between the germline ends is 9 bases. CDR1 is given as MNHEY and CDR2 as SVGEGT, both from the germline V gene.